Shown below are 10 T cell receptor beta chains from a single sample sequenced in a study of beta chain features in type 1 diabetes. Study-wide results and caveats: Within each of all four CD4+ subsets, Type 1 diabetes patients had TCRB CDR3s that were moderately but significantly shorter.

The investigators reverse transcribed all of the isolated RNA, so they sequenced expressed TCRB transcripts. The table came from immunoSEQ multiplex PCR; TCRdb's copy has only in-frame clones and leaves some out. Of over 200,000 clones detected, 11% appear once; the ten largest clones hold around 0.017%. These receptors' targets are unknown. The sample consisted of naive CD4+ T cells from blood. The receptors originated from a man younger than 40 with type 1 diabetes.

The V gene is TRBV5-4, the J gene TRBJ2-5; 12 bases match TRBD2. CDR1 is SGHNT and CDR2 is YYREEE in the germline V gene (reference sequence). The CDR3 spans 16 residues. Trimming cost V 4 bases and J 6 bases; bases outside gene matches: 10. This CDR3 reads CASSRISSGGGQTQYF. The CDR3 region has the DNA TGTGCCAGCAGCCGCATATCTAGCGGGGGGGGCCAGACCCAGTACTTC.

A few counts support this clone. The rearrangement links TRBV14 to TRBJ2-7; D may be TRBD1 (6 bases). The CDR3 runs to 15 residues. V lost 5 bases and J 1 base, leaving 15 bases between the germline ends. Germline V gene lookup returns CDR1 SGHDN and CDR2 FVKESK. CDR3 sequence: CASSKPGDGSYEQYF. CDR3 bases: TGTGCCAGCAGCAAACCAGGGGACGGGTCCTACGAGCAGTACTTC.

This clone has only a few counts. The chain carries TRBV2 and TRBJ2-5; D is undetermined. Trimming took 7 bases from V and 5 from J, leaving 8 bases between them. The length of the CDR3 is 11 residues. Germline CDR1 is SNHLY and CDR2 is FYNNEI. CDR3 amino acids: CASTSGETQYF. DNA of the CDR3: TGTGCCAGCACTTCTGGCGAGACCCAGTACTTC.

This clone was counted only a few times. J is TRBJ1-5 and V is TRBV18, with TRBD1 identical over 7 bases. This CDR3 has 13 residues. The V gene's germline CDR1 is KGHSH and CDR2 LQKENI. V lost 4 bases, J lost 4 bases, and 1 base stayed unmatched. CDR3 sequence: CASSLDRNQPQHF. CDR3 sequence (DNA): TGTGCCAGCTCACTGGACAGGAATCAGCCCCAGCATTTT.

The chain couples TRBV5-4 to TRBJ1-2; 7 bases fit TRBD1. CDR3 length: 13 residues. With 4 bases clipped from V and 3 bases from J, the junction kept 3 bases outside the gene matches. Germline V lookup: CDR1 SGHNT, CDR2 YYREEE (reference sequence). The CDR3 protein is CASSKQGHYGYTF. The CDR3 DNA reads as TGTGCCAGCAGCAAACAGGGGCACTATGGCTACACCTTC.

This chain uses TRBV19 with TRBJ1-1; D is unclear. Trimming shortened V by 5 bases and J by 4 bases, and 17 bases separated the two germline ends. Germline assignment: CDR1 LNHDA and CDR2 SQIVND (reference sequence). The length of the CDR3 is 15 residues. CDR3 loop: CASSEDSAEVTEAFF. As DNA, the CDR3 is TGTGCCAGTAGTGAAGACTCCGCGGAGGTCACTGAAGCTTTCTTT. The whole variable domain, remainder taken from reference TRBV19 and TRBJ1-1, is DGGITQSPKYLFRKEGQNVTLSCEQNLNHDAMYWYRQDPGQGLRLIYYSQIVNDFQKGDIAEGYSVSREKKESFPLTVTSAQKNPTAFYLCASSEDSAEVTEAFFGQGTRLTVV.

The rearrangement links TRBV27 to TRBJ2-3; TRBD1 aligns across 8 bases. The CDR3 spans 13 residues. The V segment lost 3 bases and the J segment 4 bases; nucleotides outside the gene matches: 0. Germline CDR1 and CDR2: MNHEY and SMNVEV (reference sequence). The CDR3 DNA reads as TGTGCCAGCAGTTTGGACAGGGCAGATACGCAGTATTTT. Amino acid sequence: CASSLDRADTQYF.

The rearrangement uses TRBV7-2 and TRBJ1-1; D might be TRBD1 (5 bases). Germline lookup yields CDR1 SGHTA and CDR2 FQGNSA. This CDR3 is 12 amino acids long. The ends were cut back, 5 bases at V and 7 bases at J, with 11 bases in the middle. In DNA, the CDR3 is TGTGCCAGCAGCCCCCGCGGGGGTGAAGCTTTCTTT. Protein product: CASSPRGGEAFF.

The CDR3, as DNA: TGCAGCGTTGAACAGGCAGGGGCCTACGAGCAGTACTTC. Translated, it gives CSVEQAGAYEQYF. The rearrangement links TRBV29-1 to TRBJ2-7; TRBD1 is a possible D gene (6 bases). V shed 2 bases and J shed 2 bases, with 10 bases lying between them. Per the germline V gene, CDR1 is SQVTM and CDR2 is ANQGSEA. CDR3 length: 13 amino acids.

The chain links TRBV7-9 to TRBJ2-3; 11 bases are shared with TRBD2. J lost 5 bases, V lost 3 bases, and 4 bases had no gene match. This CDR3 has 15 residues. Germline-derived CDR1 and CDR2 are SEHNR and FQNEAQ (reference sequence). As DNA, the CDR3 is TGTGCCAGCAGCTTGCCAGGACTAGCGGGAGATACGCAGTATTTT. The encoded protein is CASSLPGLAGDTQYF. The full variable domain, rest sourced from reference TRBV7-9 and TRBJ2-3, is DTGVSQNPRHKITKRGQNVTFRCDPISEHNRLYWYRQTLGQGPEFLTYFQNEAQLEKSRLLSDRFSAERPKGSFSTLEIQRTEQGDSAMYLCASSLPGLAGDTQYFGPGTRLTVL.